These 27 T cell receptor beta chains were sequenced from one sample in a study of T cells in Graves' hyperthyroidism and ophthalmopathy. TCR beta CDR3 regions were amplified from RNA. HTBI primers drove first-round RT-PCR of the TCR CDR3. TCRdb processed the multiplex PCR reads anew with MiXCR; each CDR3 protein has one entry. The sample has a few hundred thousand distinct CDR3 sequences, around 13% seen once. The sample comprised blood. These receptors were collected from a woman under 30 with Graves' hyperthyroidism.

The table lists this clonotype with many counts. This chain uses TRBV28 with TRBJ1-2; weak D call: TRBD1 (5 bases). Germline lookup yields CDR1 MDHEN and CDR2 SYDVKM. With 3 bases removed from V and 2 bases from J, the gap between germline ends came to 13 bases. This CDR3 spans 15 amino acids. In nucleotides, the CDR3 is TGTGCCAGCAGTTTGAACCGGGACGTGAACTATGGCTACACCTTC. The encoded protein is CASSLNRDVNYGYTF.

This clonotype showed up many times. One end of the junction does not line up with germline, which may come from a read error. The CDR3 DNA follows: TGTGCCAGCAGCTTAGGACAGGGAACTGAAGCTTTCTTT. It specifies CASSLGQGTEAFF. V and J are TRBV12-3 or TRBV12-4 and TRBJ1-1; TRBD1 matches 8 bases. The CDR3 covers 13 residues.

The chain employs TRBV13 and TRBJ2-1; 10 bases agree with TRBD2. With V trimmed by 6 bases and J by 5 bases, 10 bases remained unmatched. CDR1 PRHDT and CDR2 FYEKMQ come from the germline V gene (reference sequence). This CDR3 spans 16 amino acids. The CDR3 is CASRGEREGRDNEQFF. CDR3 DNA: TGTGCCAGCAGGGGCGAGCGGGAGGGCCGGGACAATGAGCAGTTCTTC.

This clonotype occurred many times. CDR3 in amino acids: CASSPFSTDTQYF. CDR3 DNA: TGTGCCAGCTCACCGTTTAGCACAGATACGCAGTATTTT. The rearrangement uses TRBV18 and TRBJ2-3; no clear D. V was trimmed by 3 bases and J by 0 bases, leaving 4 bases between them. The CDR3 has 13 residues. Germline assignment: CDR1 KGHSH and CDR2 LQKENI.

The sample holds many counts of this clonotype. V gene TRBV7-2 combines with J gene TRBJ1-2, with TRBD1 identical over 7 bases. J lost 4 bases, V lost 4 bases, and 15 bases had no gene match. Germline lookup yields CDR1 SGHTA and CDR2 FQGNSA. The CDR3 runs 17 residues. The CDR3 DNA reads as TGTGCCAGCAGCTCCTCTATCGGACAGGAGCTTGTCTATGGCTACACCTTC. Its protein product is CASSSSIGQELVYGYTF.

This chain joins TRBV15 and TRBJ2-7; D remains ambiguous. The CDR3 extends over 13 amino acids. V lost 5 bases and J lost 6, with 14 bases in between. Germline CDR1 is LNHNV and CDR2 is YYDKDF (reference sequence). The CDR3 is CATSPPGVSEQYF. CDR3 bases: TGTGCCACCAGCCCCCCAGGTGTCTCCGAGCAGTACTTC.

V is TRBV6-2 or TRBV6-3 and J is TRBJ2-7, with 13 bases fitting TRBD2. The germline V gene has CDR1 MNHEY and CDR2 SVGEGT. V shed 6 bases and J 2 bases; nucleotides not matched to a gene: 4. This CDR3 region has 15 residues. As DNA, the CDR3 is TGTGCCAGCAGACTAGCGGGAGGGGTCCCCTACGAGCAGTACTTC. It yields the protein CASRLAGGVPYEQYF.

This clonotype was counted a few times. CDR3 protein: CASSQLYEKLFF. In DNA, the CDR3 is TGTGCCAGTAGCCAGCTCTATGAAAAACTGTTTTTT. The chain recombines TRBV19 with TRBJ1-4; D call uncertain. The CDR3 is 12 amino acids. Looked up from germline, CDR1 is LNHDA and CDR2 is SQIVND (reference sequence). The V end lost 6 bases, the J end lost 6 bases, and 8 bases lay between the germline ends. Looking up the rest from reference TRBV19 and TRBJ1-4 gives the full variable domain: DGGITQSPKYLFRKEGQNVTLSCEQNLNHDAMYWYRQDPGQGLRLIYYSQIVNDFQKGDIAEGYSVSREKKESFPLTVTSAQKNPTAFYLCASSQLYEKLFFGSGTQLSVL.

This clonotype occurred many times. The chain couples TRBV28 to TRBJ2-1, with 11 bases fitting TRBD2. CDR3 length equals 14 residues. With 5 bases clipped from V and 7 bases from J, the junction kept 4 bases outside the gene matches. Germline CDR1 is MDHEN and CDR2 is SYDVKM. CDR3 sequence: CASSLAGGWNEQFF. The DNA of the CDR3 is TGTGCCAGCAGTCTAGCGGGAGGCTGGAATGAGCAGTTCTTC.

This clonotype showed up just once. Relative to the germline gene, one junction end is altered; a read error may explain this. The CDR3 DNA reads as TGTGCCAGCAGCCCCACTAGCGGAGTAAACGATGAGCAGTTCTTC. This gives the protein CASSPTSGVNDEQFF. This sequence joins TRBV4-1 and TRBJ2-1, with 8 bases lining up with TRBD2. The CDR3 covers 15 residues. Germline V gene sequence: CDR1 MGHRA, CDR2 YSYEKL.

About this clonotype: At one end the junction does not follow the germline gene, possibly because of a read error. V and J are TRBV5-1 and TRBJ1-4; D might be TRBD1 (6 bases). CDR3 size: 15 residues. CDR1 SGHRS and CDR2 YFSETQ come from the germline V gene. CDR3 amino acids: CASSPGGQGREKLLF. In DNA, the CDR3 is TGCGCCAGCAGCCCCGGGGGGCAGGGACGTGAAAAACTGCTTTTT.

The V call is TRBV9, the J call TRBJ2-5; TRBD2 matches 14 bases. The CDR3 extends over 17 amino acids. V gave up 0 bases and J gave up 1 base; unmatched junction bases: 2. Germline V CDR1 and CDR2: SGDLS, YYNGEE. CDR3 in DNA: TGTGCCAGCAGCGTAGGAGGACTAGCGGGGGGCCAAGAGACCCAGTACTTC. Encoded protein: CASSVGGLAGGQETQYF. Variable domain in full (rest from reference TRBV9 and TRBJ2-5): DSGVTQTPKHLITATGQRVTLRCSPRSGDLSVYWYQQSLDQGLQFLIQYYNGEERAKGNILERFSAQQFPDLHSELNLSSLELGDSALYFCASSVGGLAGGQETQYFGPGTRLLVL.

The sample holds many counts of this clonotype. V and J are TRBV7-2 and TRBJ2-7, with a weak D call TRBD1 (6 bases). CDR3 length: 13 residues. Trimming cost V 5 bases and J 5 bases, with 13 bases left between them. Germline V gene data show CDR1 as SGHTA and CDR2 as FQGNSA. The CDR3, as DNA: TGTGCCAGCAGCCTACAGGGTGCCCACGAGCAGTACTTC. Protein: CASSLQGAHEQYF.

The table lists this clonotype with many counts. The gene calls are TRBV20-1 and TRBJ2-5; no firm D call. In germline, CDR1 is DFQATT, CDR2 SNEGSKA (reference sequence). Deletions cut 5 bases from V and 5 bases from J, with 21 bases between. This CDR3 is built from 15 residues. The CDR3 spells CSASWVVFTSETQYF. The CDR3 DNA reads as TGCAGTGCTTCATGGGTGGTCTTTACTTCGGAGACCCAGTACTTC.

The chain has TRBV12-3 or TRBV12-4 and TRBJ1-2, with a weak D call TRBD1 (5 bases). The CDR3 covers 12 residues. V lost 6 bases and J lost 8, with 13 bases in between. The CDR3 DNA reads as TGTGCCAGCAGCCAGGACACCAGCGGCTACACCTTC. This translates into CASSQDTSGYTF.

The CDR3 DNA is TGTGCCAGTTCCCTTTCCGCACTACAACATACGCAGTATTTT. The encoded protein is CASSLSALQHTQYF. The chain joins TRBV9 to TRBJ2-3, with D hard to call. The V end was cut by 8 bases, the J end by 7 bases, with 20 bases between. This CDR3 spans 14 amino acids. CDR1 and CDR2 from the germline V gene are SGDLS and YYNGEE.

The chain recombines TRBV9 with TRBJ2-5, with TRBD2 as a possible D gene (7 bases). The CDR3 sequence is 15 residues long. Germline values: CDR1 SGDLS, CDR2 YYNGEE. With 4 bases removed from V and 5 bases from J, the gap between germline ends came to 18 bases. CDR3 residues: CASSQFAGAGETQYF. DNA of the CDR3: TGTGCCAGCAGCCAGTTCGCGGGGGCGGGGGAGACCCAGTACTTC.

This clonotype showed up many times. The V and J genes are TRBV20-1 and TRBJ1-5; no clear D gene. Trimming took 5 bases from V and 5 from J, leaving 13 bases between them. The CDR3 extends over 13 amino acids. The germline V gene encodes CDR1 DFQATT and CDR2 SNEGSKA (reference sequence). In nucleotides, the CDR3 is TGCAGTGCTGAAATCGCGCTTCATCAGCCCCAGCATTTT. Protein sequence: CSAEIALHQPQHF.

This clonotype showed up many times. The gene calls are TRBV10-3 and TRBJ1-6; 11 positions match TRBD1. The J segment lost 10 bases and the V segment lost 3 bases, leaving 5 bases of the junction unmatched. From germline, CDR1 is ENHRY and CDR2 SYGVKD. This CDR3 contains 15 residues. As DNA, the CDR3 is TGTGCCATCAGTGATCGGGACAGGGGGATGTCACCCCTCCACTTT. This gives the protein CAISDRDRGMSPLHF.

This clonotype was seen only a few times. This chain links TRBV9 with TRBJ1-1, with D possibly matching TRBD1 (6 bases). This CDR3 is 14 amino acids long. Germline CDR1 reads SGDLS; CDR2 reads YYNGEE. The ends were cut back, 0 bases at V and 4 bases at J, with 10 bases in the middle. The CDR3 reads CASSVEGGGTEAFF. The CDR3 nucleotides are TGTGCCAGCAGCGTAGAGGGGGGGGGCACTGAAGCTTTCTTT.

This clonotype was seen at least ten times. V usage is TRBV20-1 and J usage is TRBJ1-4, with D unclear. Trimming removed 5 bases at V and 8 bases at J, with 12 bases between. CDR3 length: 12 residues. Germline-derived CDR1 and CDR2 are DFQATT and SNEGSKA (reference sequence). The CDR3 bases are TGCAGTGCTGGGTGGTGGGAGGAAAAACTGTTTTTT. Encoded protein: CSAGWWEEKLFF.

The chain is built from TRBV29-1 and TRBJ2-1; D not certain. In germline, CDR1 is SQVTM, CDR2 ANQGSEA. CDR3 length: 14 amino acids. V shed 7 bases and J shed 1 base, with 14 bases lying between them. This chain's CDR3 is CSGALVRSYNEQFF. CDR3 bases: TGCAGCGGCGCCTTGGTCCGGTCCTACAATGAGCAGTTCTTC.

Turning to this clonotype: Just one base apart from a much larger clone, this may be a read error. This chain uses TRBV12-3 or TRBV12-4 with TRBJ1-2; D not certain. The CDR3 contains 13 residues. Here the CDR3 reads CASSFDRTYGHTF. DNA for the CDR3: TGTGCCAGCAGTTTCGACCGAACTTATGGCCACACCTTC.

At least ten counts were recorded for this clonotype. The chain carries TRBV2 and TRBJ1-2, with TRBD1 as a possible D gene (6 bases). Looked up from germline, CDR1 is SNHLY and CDR2 is FYNNEI. Between the trimmed V and J ends, which lost 7 bases and 6 bases, there was a span of 30 bases. The CDR3 extends over 18 amino acids. The CDR3 reads CASTERFLRQGREDGYTF. The CDR3 region has the DNA TGTGCCAGCACCGAACGATTCCTTCGGCAGGGGCGCGAGGATGGCTACACCTTC.

The sample holds many counts of this clonotype. This chain uses TRBV3-1 with TRBJ1-1; D not certain. This CDR3 comprises 15 residues. V lost 0 bases, J lost 0 bases, and 8 bases lay in between. The V gene's germline CDR1 is LGHDT and CDR2 YNNKEL (reference sequence). The CDR3 DNA reads TGTGCCAGCAGCCAAGATTTGGGGATGAACACTGAAGCTTTCTTT. Encoded protein: CASSQDLGMNTEAFF.

This clonotype was counted at least ten times. The V call is TRBV3-1, the J call TRBJ2-1, with 8 positions matching TRBD2. Per the germline V gene, CDR1 is LGHDT and CDR2 is YNNKEL (reference sequence). The V and J ends lost 4 bases and 4 bases, in that order; junction bases with no gene match: 6. This CDR3 spans 15 amino acids. CDR3 in DNA: TGTGCCAGCAGCCCCAAGCGGGGGAATTACAATGAGCAGTTCTTC. Its translation is CASSPKRGNYNEQFF.

This clonotype occurred many times. The rearrangement joins TRBV14 to TRBJ2-2; D unresolved. Germline lookup yields CDR1 SGHDN and CDR2 FVKESK. The ends were cut back, 0 bases at V and 0 bases at J, with 2 bases in the middle. This CDR3 is 14 amino acids long. In nucleotides, the CDR3 is TGTGCCAGCAGCCAAGATCCGAACACCGGGGAGCTGTTTTTT. Translation gives CASSQDPNTGELFF. Full variable domain (outside the CDR3, taken from reference TRBV14 and TRBJ2-2): EAGVTQFPSHSVIEKGQTVTLRCDPISGHDNLYWYRRVMGKEIKFLLHFVKESKQDESGMPNNRFLAERTGGTYSTLKVQPAELEDSGVYFCASSQDPNTGELFFGEGSRLTVL.